A selection of T cell receptor beta chains follows, all from one sample in a study of CD8 T cells in Susac syndrome. Each CDR3 protein is one row after TCRdb ran MiXCR on the immunoSEQ multiplex PCR reads. The table has 200,000 to 250,000 distinct CDR3 sequences, about 94% seen once. Sequencing was done on a sample of CD4+ T cells from PBMCs. The receptors shown here come from a human donor with Susac syndrome. Both conserved end residues are part of each CDR3. D genes are given only for firm matches. Clone size appears in some rows only: once, few, many, or a class for an expanded clone.

V gene: TRBV28; D gene: TRBD1; clone size: -; J gene: TRBJ1-1; CDR3 length: 14; CDR3 DNA: TGTGCCAGCAGTGACAGGGTCCTGAACACTGAAGCTTTCTTT; CDR3 protein: CASSDRVLNTEAFF
V gene: TRBV30; D gene: TRBD1; clone size: -; J gene: TRBJ1-5; CDR3 length: 15; CDR3 DNA: TGTGCCTGGAGTGTACGCGGGACAGAGCTTAAGCCCCAGCATTTT; CDR3 protein: CAWSVRGTELKPQHF
V gene: TRBV20-1; D gene: -; clone size: -; J gene: TRBJ1-1; CDR3 length: 13; CDR3 DNA: TGCAGTGCTAGAGATTTGAGGAGCACTGAAGCTTTCTTT; CDR3 protein: CSARDLRSTEAFF
V gene: TRBV30; D gene: -; clone size: -; J gene: TRBJ2-1; CDR3 length: 13; CDR3 DNA: TGTGCCTGGAGAGGGGGGCTGAACAATGAGCAGTTCTTC; CDR3 protein: CAWRGGLNNEQFF
V gene: TRBV7-9; D gene: -; clone size: -; J gene: TRBJ2-7; CDR3 length: 14; CDR3 DNA: TGTGCCAGCAGCCCTGAGGCCGGGTCCTACGAGCAGTACTTC; CDR3 protein: CASSPEAGSYEQYF
V gene: TRBV12-3/TRBV12-4; D gene: -; clone size: -; J gene: TRBJ1-2; CDR3 length: 13; CDR3 DNA: TGTGCCAGCACCAGAACGGGAGGGGATGGCTACACCTTC; CDR3 protein: CASTRTGGDGYTF
V gene: TRBV7-9; D gene: -; clone size: -; J gene: TRBJ2-5; CDR3 length: 14; CDR3 DNA: TGTGCCAGCAGCTTGGCAGGGTACCAAGAGACCCAGTACTTC; CDR3 protein: CASSLAGYQETQYF
V gene: TRBV9; D gene: -; clone size: -; J gene: TRBJ2-7; CDR3 length: 14; CDR3 DNA: TGTGCCAGCAGCGAGGCCGGAGCACCCTACGAGCAGTACTTC; CDR3 protein: CASSEAGAPYEQYF
V gene: TRBV6-2/TRBV6-3; D gene: TRBD1; clone size: -; J gene: TRBJ2-7; CDR3 length: 15; CDR3 DNA: TGTGCCAGCACCATTCCGACAGGGAGCTCCTACGAGCAGTACTTC; CDR3 protein: CASTIPTGSSYEQYF
V gene: TRBV2; D gene: -; clone size: -; J gene: TRBJ1-6; CDR3 length: 14; CDR3 DNA: TGTGCCAGCACCCAGGTTGGGGGAAATTCACCCCTCCACTTT; CDR3 protein: CASTQVGGNSPLHF
V gene: TRBV19; D gene: -; clone size: once; J gene: TRBJ2-1; CDR3 length: 15; CDR3 DNA: TGTGCCAGTAGTATAGCACAACGAGGTGTGGTTGAGCAGTTCTTC; CDR3 protein: CASSIAQRGVVEQFF
V gene: TRBV9; D gene: -; clone size: -; J gene: TRBJ2-3; CDR3 length: 16; CDR3 DNA: TGTGCCAGCAGCGTAGAAGGGGCCGCCGGCACAGATACGCAGTATTTT; CDR3 protein: CASSVEGAAGTDTQYF
V gene: TRBV4-1; D gene: -; clone size: -; J gene: TRBJ2-7; CDR3 length: 15; CDR3 DNA: TGCGCCAGCAGCCAAGACAGTGCGGGCGACTACGAGCAGTACTTC; CDR3 protein: CASSQDSAGDYEQYF
V gene: TRBV28; D gene: -; clone size: -; J gene: TRBJ2-7; CDR3 length: 14; CDR3 DNA: TGTGCCAGCAGGTGGGCTGAACCCCAGTACGAGCAGTACTTC; CDR3 protein: CASRWAEPQYEQYF
V gene: TRBV30; D gene: -; clone size: -; J gene: TRBJ2-2; CDR3 length: 16; CDR3 DNA: TGTGCCTGGAGTGTACGGTATCCAGGGCTCACCGGGGAGCTGTTTTTT; CDR3 protein: CAWSVRYPGLTGELFF
V gene: TRBV25-1; D gene: TRBD2; clone size: -; J gene: TRBJ2-7; CDR3 length: 16; CDR3 DNA: TGTGCCAGCAGTACCCCGGGGGGAGGGGTGGCCTACGAGCAGTACTTC; CDR3 protein: CASSTPGGGVAYEQYF
V gene: TRBV5-4; D gene: -; clone size: -; J gene: TRBJ2-5; CDR3 length: 14; CDR3 DNA: TGTGCCAGCAGCATTACAGGGATCCAAGAGACCCAGTACTTC; CDR3 protein: CASSITGIQETQYF
V gene: TRBV29-1; D gene: -; clone size: few; J gene: TRBJ2-7; CDR3 length: 15; CDR3 DNA: TGCAGCGTTGAAGATCGGGGGACCGGGGTGTACGAGCAGTACTTC; CDR3 protein: CSVEDRGTGVYEQYF
V gene: TRBV20-1; D gene: TRBD2; clone size: -; J gene: TRBJ2-3; CDR3 length: 15; CDR3 DNA: TGCAGTGCTAGTCCCCTAGCGGGGTTCACAGATACGCAGTATTTT; CDR3 protein: CSASPLAGFTDTQYF
V gene: TRBV20-1; D gene: -; clone size: -; J gene: TRBJ2-1; CDR3 length: 14; CDR3 DNA: TGCAGTCTTCGGACGGTGAGCTCCTACAATGAGCAGTTCTTC; CDR3 protein: CSLRTVSSYNEQFF